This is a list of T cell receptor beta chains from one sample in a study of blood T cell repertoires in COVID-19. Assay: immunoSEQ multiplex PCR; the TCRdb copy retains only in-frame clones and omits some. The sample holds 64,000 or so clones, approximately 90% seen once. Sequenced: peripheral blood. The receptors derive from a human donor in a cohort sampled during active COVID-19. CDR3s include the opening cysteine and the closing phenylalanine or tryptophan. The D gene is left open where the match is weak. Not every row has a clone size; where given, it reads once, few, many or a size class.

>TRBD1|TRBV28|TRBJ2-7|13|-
TGTGCCAGCAAGACAGGGGGCGGTTACGAGCAGTACTTC
CASKTGGGYEQYF
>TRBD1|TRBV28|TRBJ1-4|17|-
TGTGCCAGCAGTTTAGACTGGGCGGGACAGAGAAATGAAAAACTGTTTTTT
CASSLDWAGQRNEKLFF
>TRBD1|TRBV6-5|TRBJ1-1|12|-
TGTGCCAGCAGGACAGGGAAGGGAGAAGCTTTCTTT
CASRTGKGEAFF
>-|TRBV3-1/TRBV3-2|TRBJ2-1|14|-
TGTGCCAGCAGCCAAGACCGAGGCTACAATGAGCAGTTCTTC
CASSQDRGYNEQFF
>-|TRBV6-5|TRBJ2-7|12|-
TGTGCCAGCTCCCCCCCCCTCTACGAGCAGTACTTC
CASSPPLYEQYF
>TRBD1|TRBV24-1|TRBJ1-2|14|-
TGTGCCACCAGTGACCCCCACAGGGGCTATGGCTACACCTTC
CATSDPHRGYGYTF
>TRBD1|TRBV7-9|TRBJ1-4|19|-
TGTGCCAGCAGCCCCCAAGGCACAGGGGGCGTGGGAACTAATGAAAAACTGTTTTTT
CASSPQGTGGVGTNEKLFF
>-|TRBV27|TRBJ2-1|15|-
TGTGCCAGCAGAACTGAACACAGGGGGGGCAATGAGCAGTTCTTC
CASRTEHRGGNEQFF
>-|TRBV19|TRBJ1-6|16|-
TGTGCCAGTAGTATTTCATTTCGGGAACCCCGATCACCCCTCCACTTT
CASSISFREPRSPLHF
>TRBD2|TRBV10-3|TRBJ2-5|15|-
TGTGCCATCAGTCGACTAGCGGCGAGCCAAGAGACCCAGTACTTC
CAISRLAASQETQYF
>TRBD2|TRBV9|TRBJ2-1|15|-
TGTGCCAGCAGCCTATCCGGGACTAGCGGCTCCCCAGGGTTCTTC
CASSLSGTSGSPGFF
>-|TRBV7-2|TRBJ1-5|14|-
TGTGCCAGCAGCTTTGAGGCGCGCAATCAGCCCCAGCATTTT
CASSFEARNQPQHF
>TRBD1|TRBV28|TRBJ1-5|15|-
TGTGCCAGCAGCCGACTGACAGGGGGTCATCAGCCCCAGCATTTT
CASSRLTGGHQPQHF
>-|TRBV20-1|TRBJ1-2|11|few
TGCAGTGTTTTCAGGGGCTATGGCTACACCTTC
CSVFRGYGYTF
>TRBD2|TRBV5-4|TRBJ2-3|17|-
TGTGCCAGCAGCTTGGGACTAGCGGGAGGGCCTAAAGATACGCAGTATTTT
CASSLGLAGGPKDTQYF
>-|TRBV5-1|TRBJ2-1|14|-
TGCGCCAGCAGCTTGATGTCAGCCTACAATGAGCAGTTCTTC
CASSLMSAYNEQFF
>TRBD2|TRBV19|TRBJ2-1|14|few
TGTGCCAGTAGTATAAGCGGGATGGCAAATGAGCAGTTCTTC
CASSISGMANEQFF
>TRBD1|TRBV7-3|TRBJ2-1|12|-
TGTGCCAGCAGCACGGGACAGAATGAGCAGTTCTTC
CASSTGQNEQFF
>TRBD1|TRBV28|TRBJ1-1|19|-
TGTGCCAGCAGTTACTACCAAACGGGACAGGGAAGTGGGAACACTGAAGCTTTCTTT
CASSYYQTGQGSGNTEAFF
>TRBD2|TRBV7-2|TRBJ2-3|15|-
TGTGCCAGCAGCTTAGCCCTAGGGGCGGGGGGGAAGCAGTATTTT
CASSLALGAGGKQYF
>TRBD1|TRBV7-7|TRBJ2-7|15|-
TGTGCCAGCAGCCCGGACAGGGGGTGGTCCTACGAGCAGTACTTC
CASSPDRGWSYEQYF
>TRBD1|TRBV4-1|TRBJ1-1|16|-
TGCGCCAGCAGCCCGTATACCGACAGGGCTAACACTGAAGCTTTCTTT
CASSPYTDRANTEAFF
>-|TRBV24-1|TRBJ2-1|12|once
TGTGCCACCAGTGCCCCCAAAGCTGAGCAGTTCTTC
CATSAPKAEQFF
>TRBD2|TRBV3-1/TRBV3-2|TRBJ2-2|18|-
TGTGCCAGCAGATTACCGGGGGTAGCGGGAGGGGAAACCGGGGAGCTGTTTTTT
CASRLPGVAGGETGELFF
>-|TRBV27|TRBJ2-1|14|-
TGTGCCAGCAGTTTCCCCGGGATCCTCAATGAGCAGTTCTTC
CASSFPGILNEQFF
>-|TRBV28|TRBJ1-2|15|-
TGTGCCAGCAGGCGAGAGGGCTCCTCTAACTATGGCTACACCTTC
CASRREGSSNYGYTF
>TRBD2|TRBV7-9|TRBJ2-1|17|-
TGTGCCAGCAGCGCGTCATTTGTGGGGAGGGCCTACAATGAGCAGTTCTTC
CASSASFVGRAYNEQFF
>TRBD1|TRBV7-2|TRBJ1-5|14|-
TGTGCCAGCAGCTCCGGGACAGGGGAACAGCCCCAGCATTTT
CASSSGTGEQPQHF
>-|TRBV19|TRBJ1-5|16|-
TGTGCCAGTAGTACAACGCCAGGGAATAGCAATCAGCCCCAGCATTTT
CASSTTPGNSNQPQHF